These T cell receptor beta chains were read from a single sample in a study of OX40 agonist ivuxolimab in advanced cancers. The assay was immunoSEQ multiplex PCR, and TCRdb's table has in-frame clones only and misses some. The sample has 60,000 to 75,000 clones, approximately 87% seen once. The sequencing used CD4+ or CD8+ T cells sorted from blood, collected in a trial of the OX40 agonist ivuxolimab. The origin of the receptors is an adult with an advanced solid tumor such as melanoma, head and neck, liver or kidney cancer. The CDR3 runs from the conserved cysteine through the conserved F or W. D genes are given only for firm matches. Some rows mark clone size as missing; the rest say once, few, many or name a class of expanded clone.

d_call: -
clone_size: -
v_call: TRBV30
j_call: TRBJ1-6
cdr3_nt: TGTGCCTGTTTGGCCGACGGCCTATCCACAAGGAATTCACCCCTCCACTTT
cdr3_aa: CACLADGLSTRNSPLHF

d_call: -
clone_size: -
v_call: TRBV2
j_call: TRBJ1-5
cdr3_nt: TGTGCCAGCAAGGGCCCGGGGAGCAATCAGCCCCAGCATTTT
cdr3_aa: CASKGPGSNQPQHF

d_call: -
clone_size: -
v_call: TRBV7-2
j_call: TRBJ1-3
cdr3_nt: TGTGCCAGCAGCTTAGTTTTGGGGACTGGAAACACCATATATTTT
cdr3_aa: CASSLVLGTGNTIYF

d_call: -
clone_size: -
v_call: TRBV5-5
j_call: TRBJ2-2
cdr3_nt: TGTGCCAGCAGCTTGGTAATACAGCACACCGGGGAGCTGTTTTTT
cdr3_aa: CASSLVIQHTGELFF

d_call: TRBD1
clone_size: -
v_call: TRBV6-6
j_call: TRBJ2-1
cdr3_nt: TGTGCCAGCAGCCCGGACAGGCATTTCTACAATGAGCAGTTCTTC
cdr3_aa: CASSPDRHFYNEQFF

d_call: TRBD2
clone_size: -
v_call: TRBV5-1
j_call: TRBJ2-3
cdr3_nt: TGCGCCAGCAGCTTACTAGCGGGACCGGATACGCAGTATTTT
cdr3_aa: CASSLLAGPDTQYF

d_call: -
clone_size: -
v_call: TRBV5-1
j_call: TRBJ1-3
cdr3_nt: TGCGCCAGCAGCTTGCCAGGCTCTGGAAACACCATATATTTT
cdr3_aa: CASSLPGSGNTIYF

d_call: TRBD1
clone_size: -
v_call: TRBV7-9
j_call: TRBJ1-2
cdr3_nt: TGTGCCAGCAGCCGAATGGGACAGGGGGTAAATGGCTACACCTTC
cdr3_aa: CASSRMGQGVNGYTF

d_call: TRBD1
clone_size: -
v_call: TRBV7-8
j_call: TRBJ2-5
cdr3_nt: TGTGCCAGCAGCTTGCAACCGGGACAGGGACGGGAGACCCAGTACTTC
cdr3_aa: CASSLQPGQGRETQYF

d_call: -
clone_size: -
v_call: TRBV28
j_call: TRBJ1-2
cdr3_nt: TGTGCCAGCACTTCGTATGGTGGCTACACCTTC
cdr3_aa: CASTSYGGYTF

d_call: -
clone_size: once
v_call: TRBV18
j_call: TRBJ1-5
cdr3_nt: TGTGCCAGCTCACCAAGGGACTCTCTCATTCAGCCCCAGCATTTT
cdr3_aa: CASSPRDSLIQPQHF

d_call: -
clone_size: -
v_call: TRBV5-6
j_call: TRBJ2-7
cdr3_nt: TGTGCCAGCAGCTTCAGGAATGGTTACGAGCAGTACTTC
cdr3_aa: CASSFRNGYEQYF

d_call: TRBD2
clone_size: -
v_call: TRBV15
j_call: TRBJ2-5
cdr3_nt: TGTGCCACCAGCAGGGTAGCGGGAGTACAAGAGACCCAGTACTTC
cdr3_aa: CATSRVAGVQETQYF

d_call: -
clone_size: -
v_call: TRBV11-2
j_call: TRBJ2-5
cdr3_nt: TGTGCCAGCAGCCCTACTCAAGAGACCCAGTACTTC
cdr3_aa: CASSPTQETQYF

d_call: TRBD2
clone_size: -
v_call: TRBV7-9
j_call: TRBJ2-3
cdr3_nt: TGTGCCAGCAGCCCCAAGGGACTAGGGCATACGCAGTATTTT
cdr3_aa: CASSPKGLGHTQYF

d_call: -
clone_size: -
v_call: TRBV2
j_call: TRBJ2-5
cdr3_nt: TGTGCCAGCACCCTAGCGGAGACCCAGTACTTC
cdr3_aa: CASTLAETQYF

d_call: TRBD2
clone_size: -
v_call: TRBV2
j_call: TRBJ2-3
cdr3_nt: TGTGCCAGGATGACGACTAGCGGGGGCCCAACAGATACGCAGTATTTT
cdr3_aa: CARMTTSGGPTDTQYF

d_call: -
clone_size: -
v_call: TRBV6-1
j_call: TRBJ1-5
cdr3_nt: TGTGCCAGCAGGGGATATAGGGGTCTGAGTCAGCCCCAGCATTTT
cdr3_aa: CASRGYRGLSQPQHF

d_call: -
clone_size: -
v_call: TRBV15
j_call: TRBJ1-4
cdr3_nt: TGTGCCACCAGCGCAGGGGCCGCAACTAATGAAAAACTGTTTTTT
cdr3_aa: CATSAGAATNEKLFF

d_call: TRBD2
clone_size: -
v_call: TRBV5-1
j_call: TRBJ2-7
cdr3_nt: TGCGCCAGCAGCTACGGACTAGCTGGCTACGAGCAGTACTTC
cdr3_aa: CASSYGLAGYEQYF

d_call: TRBD1
clone_size: once
v_call: TRBV5-1
j_call: TRBJ2-7
cdr3_nt: TGCGCCAGCAGCTTGGCCGGGACAGGGGCTGACGAGCAGTACTTC
cdr3_aa: CASSLAGTGADEQYF

d_call: -
clone_size: -
v_call: TRBV14
j_call: TRBJ2-7
cdr3_nt: TGTGCCAGCAGCCGGAGGGAGGAGGCAGGCCTACAGCAGTACTTC
cdr3_aa: CASSRREEAGLQQYF

d_call: -
clone_size: -
v_call: TRBV20-1
j_call: TRBJ1-1
cdr3_nt: TGCAGTACCTCGAGGTTAGCTTTCTTT
cdr3_aa: CSTSRLAFF

d_call: -
clone_size: few
v_call: TRBV6-1
j_call: TRBJ1-1
cdr3_nt: TGTGCCAGCAAGCTGATGTTGAACACTGAAGCTTTCTTT
cdr3_aa: CASKLMLNTEAFF

d_call: -
clone_size: -
v_call: TRBV19
j_call: TRBJ1-5
cdr3_nt: TGTGCCAGTAGTATCCAGGGGTATAGCAATCAGCCCCAGCATTTT
cdr3_aa: CASSIQGYSNQPQHF

d_call: -
clone_size: -
v_call: TRBV4-1
j_call: TRBJ2-7
cdr3_nt: TGCGCCAGCAGCCTAAGGGACGGTACCTACGAGCAGTACTTC
cdr3_aa: CASSLRDGTYEQYF

d_call: -
clone_size: -
v_call: TRBV7-8
j_call: TRBJ2-2
cdr3_nt: TGTGCCAGCAGCTTCCCTTCTATATTAGCCACCGGGGAGCTGTTTTTT
cdr3_aa: CASSFPSILATGELFF

d_call: -
clone_size: -
v_call: TRBV6-5
j_call: TRBJ1-1
cdr3_nt: TGTGCCAGCAGTTACGGTCCGGGGGCGGCTTTCTTT
cdr3_aa: CASSYGPGAAFF

d_call: TRBD2
clone_size: -
v_call: TRBV6-1
j_call: TRBJ2-7
cdr3_nt: TGTGCCAGCATATTGACTAGCGGGACTCGCTCCGAGCAGTACTTC
cdr3_aa: CASILTSGTRSEQYF

d_call: TRBD2
clone_size: -
v_call: TRBV11-3
j_call: TRBJ2-7
cdr3_nt: TGTGCCAGCAGCCCCGGGACTAGCGGGAGTTACGAGCAGTACTTC
cdr3_aa: CASSPGTSGSYEQYF

d_call: -
clone_size: once
v_call: TRBV19
j_call: TRBJ2-1
cdr3_nt: TGTGCCAGTAGGCATAGTTCGGGGCTAAGCTCCTACAATGAGCAGTTCTTC
cdr3_aa: CASRHSSGLSSYNEQFF

d_call: TRBD1
clone_size: -
v_call: TRBV6-5
j_call: TRBJ2-1
cdr3_nt: TGTGCCAGCAGTCGACAGGGTAACAATGAGCAGTTCTTC
cdr3_aa: CASSRQGNNEQFF

d_call: -
clone_size: -
v_call: TRBV6-1
j_call: TRBJ2-2
cdr3_nt: TGTGCCAGCAGTGGACAGATGACCAACACCGGGGAGCTGTTTTTT
cdr3_aa: CASSGQMTNTGELFF

d_call: -
clone_size: -
v_call: TRBV25-1
j_call: TRBJ1-6
cdr3_nt: TGTGCCAGCAGGACCCCCCGCTCCTATAATTCACCCCTCCACTTT
cdr3_aa: CASRTPRSYNSPLHF

d_call: -
clone_size: once
v_call: TRBV6-1
j_call: TRBJ2-7
cdr3_nt: TGTGCCAGCAGCGCGGGCCGGTCTTACGAGCAGTACTTC
cdr3_aa: CASSAGRSYEQYF

d_call: TRBD1
clone_size: -
v_call: TRBV19
j_call: TRBJ1-4
cdr3_nt: TGTGCCAGTACCTCTTCCGGGACAGCAGGACTGTTTTTT
cdr3_aa: CASTSSGTAGLFF

d_call: -
clone_size: few
v_call: TRBV29-1
j_call: TRBJ1-1
cdr3_nt: TGCAGCTCCCAAAGGGGCCGGACTGAAGCTTTCTTT
cdr3_aa: CSSQRGRTEAFF

d_call: -
clone_size: once
v_call: TRBV4-1
j_call: TRBJ1-2
cdr3_nt: TGCGCCAGCAGCCAAGATTCCCAAGGGGGGTATGGCTACACCTTC
cdr3_aa: CASSQDSQGGYGYTF

d_call: -
clone_size: -
v_call: TRBV5-1
j_call: TRBJ2-5
cdr3_nt: TGCGCCAGCAGCCCCGGGGGGCGGGGACTTCAAGAGACCCAGTACTTC
cdr3_aa: CASSPGGRGLQETQYF

d_call: TRBD2
clone_size: -
v_call: TRBV5-1
j_call: TRBJ2-5
cdr3_nt: TGCGCCAGCATCCCAGCGGGAGGGCCAGGGGAGACCCAGTACTTC
cdr3_aa: CASIPAGGPGETQYF

d_call: -
clone_size: -
v_call: TRBV11-3
j_call: TRBJ1-5
cdr3_nt: TGTGCCAGCAGCGTCCTCAGGGATCAGCCCCAGCATTTT
cdr3_aa: CASSVLRDQPQHF

d_call: TRBD2
clone_size: -
v_call: TRBV18
j_call: TRBJ2-5
cdr3_nt: TGTGCCAGCTCAATAGGACTAGTAGGAGAGACCCAGTACTTC
cdr3_aa: CASSIGLVGETQYF

d_call: -
clone_size: -
v_call: TRBV2
j_call: TRBJ1-2
cdr3_nt: TGTGCCAGCAGTGTAGAGGGGAGGTATGGCTACACCTTC
cdr3_aa: CASSVEGRYGYTF